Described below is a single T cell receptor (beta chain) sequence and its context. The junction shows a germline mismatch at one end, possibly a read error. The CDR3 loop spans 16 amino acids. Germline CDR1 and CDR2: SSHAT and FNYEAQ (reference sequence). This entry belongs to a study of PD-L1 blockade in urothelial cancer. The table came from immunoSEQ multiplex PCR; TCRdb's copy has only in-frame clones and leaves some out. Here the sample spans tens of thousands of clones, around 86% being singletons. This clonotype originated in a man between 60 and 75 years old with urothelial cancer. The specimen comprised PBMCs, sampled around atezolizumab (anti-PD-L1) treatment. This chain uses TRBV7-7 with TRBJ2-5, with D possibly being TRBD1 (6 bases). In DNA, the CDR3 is TGTGCTAGCAGCTTAGGCCATGGGGCAGGGGAAGAGACCCAGTACTTC. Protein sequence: CASSLGHGAGEETQYF.